This T cell receptor (beta chain) was documented in a study of spatial heterogeneity in lung cancer (dated by TCRdb to the late 2010s). About the full investigation: Samples were obtained from 72 patients with early-stage, untreated non-small cell lung cancer from the lung TRACERx cohort. In non-small cell lung cancer, the study made a quantitative comparison of TCR alpha and beta repertoires among multiple tumor regions, matched nontumor lung and blood. Nonsynonymous mutation counts, determined by whole-exome sequencing of tumor tissue, were related to TCR repertoire features. Follow-up PBMC samples were sequenced whenever the samples were available, and the median time to follow-up was about 22 months after resection. Beta-chain transcripts were consistently detected in greater numbers than alpha-chain transcripts, which likely reflected higher beta-chain transcript abundance. Both alpha and beta chains were TCR-sequenced in samples taken at surgery, namely 220 tumor regions, approximately 66 matched nontumor lung samples and 45 to 60 PBMC samples. In the raw uncorrected reads, each unique combination of TCR and UMI appeared more than ten times on average.

The germline V gene (reference sequence) yields LNHDA for CDR1 and SQIVND for CDR2. Here V drops 7 bases and J drops 0 bases, and the junction holds 8 bases not matched to any gene. From its cysteine to its phenylalanine, the CDR3 spans 16 amino acids. Left in the record is the CDR3 DNA by itself, 48 bases read in frame from the first base. Overall study outcomes, separate from this receptor: Additional single-cell paired TCR alpha and beta sequencing was considered necessary to confirm, at a functional level, the hypothesis that regional TCRs recognize regional mutations. Comparisons of baseline and follow-up blood repertoires included only 15 or so patients. Ubiquitous expanded tumor TCRs showed up in blood more often at tumor resection than at routine follow-up.

This clonotype came up a few times. The clone's antigen remains unknown. No quality values exist for individual bases; no much larger clone is one base distant. The sample's time point, from its label and the paper: blood at routine non-recurrence follow-up after resection. For TCR sequencing, whole RNA was extracted from tumor and nontumor lung tissue, or from cryopreserved PBMC samples, and no cell sorting was done. Only patients with enough RNA available from two or more tumor regions were chosen for TCR sequencing. The method was 5' RACE. The listed sequencing device is NextSeq 500. In the TCR library protocol, a unique molecular identifier was attached to each TCR cDNA molecule so that PCR and sequencing errors could be corrected. Regarding the original processing steps: Decombinator tools were used for TCR identification, UMI-based error correction and CDR3 extraction. Expanded TCRs were defined as those above a frequency of 2 per 1,000, corresponding to the top 1% of the tumor frequency distribution. Renyi diversity was computed with the R vegan package after each repertoire had been subsampled 100 times to 5,000 TCRs. CDR3 similarity networks were constructed using string-kernel similarity of amino acid triplets, with links drawn between CDR3s whose pairwise similarity was above 0.82. TCRdb cleaned the public reads at Q25 with fastp, built clones with MiXCR and kept in-frame beta chains. Each record represents a unique CDR3 protein, reported with the most common genes and DNA among its rows. These V and J calls derive from TCRdb rather than the authors' analysis. The sample table records 95,000 to 130,000 distinct CDR3 sequences; 12% of these occur just once. 16% of the sample is taken by the ten largest.

The rearrangement joined TRBV19 to TRBJ2-1, and TRBD2 aligns with 8 junction nucleotides. The receptor was derived from a male donor with early-stage non-small cell lung cancer. This specimen consisted of PBMCs, obtained at follow-up. The CDR3 protein: CASTPGGLSSYNEQFF. The sequenced DNA is TGTGCCAGTACCCCGGGGGGGTTAAGCTCCTACAATGAGCAGTTCTTC.